This TCR beta chain comes out of a study of memory B cells and T cells in multiple sclerosis. Data came from immunoSEQ multiplex PCR; TCRdb stores just in-frame clones and leaves some out. Of about 46,000 clones detected, more than 65% appear once; the ten largest clones hold about 1.1%. After stimulus-free culture, autoproliferating CFSE-dim and non-proliferating CFSE-high T cells were sequenced separately. Pooled replicate wells came from 50 million to 60 million CFSE-labeled PBMCs cultured roughly seven days without stimulus. CDR1 SNHLY and CDR2 FYNNEI come from the germline V gene. CDR3 length equals 18 residues. J lost 1 base, V lost 4 bases, and 8 bases had no gene match. On this clone itself: Its target is unknown.

This clonotype was obtained from a human donor with multiple sclerosis. The V gene is TRBV2, the J gene TRBJ1-5, with 12 bases lining up with TRBD1. Sequences were obtained from PBMCs from blood kept in culture. The CDR3 loop reads CASSAGTGGLLSNQPQHF. The DNA of the CDR3 is TGTGCCAGCAGTGCAGGGACAGGGGGCCTATTAAGCAATCAGCCCCAGCATTTT.